This is a list of T cell receptor beta chains from one sample in a study of blood T cell repertoires in COVID-19. Profiled with immunoSEQ multiplex PCR; TCRdb holds only in-frame clones, not every one. The top ten hold less than 9.5% of the sample, which has 88,000 or so clones, approximately 86% seen once. Specimen: peripheral blood. Receptors originate from a man aged 55 to 70 with acute or convalescent COVID-19. The CDR3 runs from the conserved cysteine through the conserved F or W. Fields, in order: J gene, clone size, V gene, D gene, CDR3 length, CDR3 protein, CDR3 DNA. A D gene is named only where the DNA matches it firmly. Not every row has a clone size; where given, it reads once, few, many or a size class.

J gene: TRBJ1-1
clone size: -
V gene: TRBV10-2
D gene: -
CDR3 length: 12
CDR3 protein: CASSEQGMRAFF
CDR3 DNA: TGCGCCAGCAGTGAGCAGGGTATGAGAGCTTTCTTT

J gene: TRBJ1-5
clone size: -
V gene: TRBV19
D gene: -
CDR3 length: 18
CDR3 protein: CASSIVGAGMPSNQPQHF
CDR3 DNA: TGTGCCAGTAGTATAGTTGGGGCAGGGATGCCTTCCAATCAGCCCCAGCATTTT

J gene: TRBJ1-1
clone size: -
V gene: TRBV5-4
D gene: -
CDR3 length: 14
CDR3 protein: CASSLGNRDTEAFF
CDR3 DNA: TGTGCCAGCAGCTTGGGTAACAGGGATACTGAAGCTTTCTTT

J gene: TRBJ1-4
clone size: -
V gene: TRBV24-1
D gene: -
CDR3 length: 14
CDR3 protein: CATHTGFFREKLFF
CDR3 DNA: TGTGCCACTCACACAGGGTTCTTTCGGGAAAAACTGTTTTTT

J gene: TRBJ1-5
clone size: once
V gene: TRBV29-1
D gene: -
CDR3 length: 13
CDR3 protein: CSVGTSSNQPQHF
CDR3 DNA: TGCAGCGTTGGGACTAGTAGCAATCAGCCCCAGCATTTT

J gene: TRBJ1-2
clone size: once
V gene: TRBV9
D gene: -
CDR3 length: 16
CDR3 protein: CASSYNNRSLSYGYTF
CDR3 DNA: TGTGCCAGCAGCTACAATAACAGGTCTTTGAGCTATGGCTACACCTTC

J gene: TRBJ2-3
clone size: once
V gene: TRBV5-1
D gene: TRBD1
CDR3 length: 15
CDR3 protein: CASSLYRGPTDTQYF
CDR3 DNA: TGCGCCAGCAGCTTGTACAGGGGGCCTACAGATACGCAGTATTTT

J gene: TRBJ1-1
clone size: -
V gene: TRBV27
D gene: -
CDR3 length: 15
CDR3 protein: CASSTRQLMNTEAFF
CDR3 DNA: TGTGCCAGCAGCACCCGACAGCTCATGAACACTGAAGCTTTCTTT

J gene: TRBJ1-1
clone size: -
V gene: TRBV4-3
D gene: -
CDR3 length: 14
CDR3 protein: CASSHGGGETEAFF
CDR3 DNA: TGCGCCAGCAGCCATGGAGGAGGGGAAACTGAAGCTTTCTTT

J gene: TRBJ1-1
clone size: -
V gene: TRBV12-5
D gene: -
CDR3 length: 11
CDR3 protein: CASVRNTEAFF
CDR3 DNA: TGTGCTAGTGTCCGGAACACTGAAGCTTTCTTT

J gene: TRBJ2-7
clone size: -
V gene: TRBV5-4
D gene: TRBD2
CDR3 length: 16
CDR3 protein: CASSLPTSGVPYEQYF
CDR3 DNA: TGTGCCAGCAGCTTGCCGACTAGCGGGGTACCCTACGAGCAGTACTTC

J gene: TRBJ2-5
clone size: -
V gene: TRBV7-2
D gene: TRBD2
CDR3 length: 15
CDR3 protein: CASSSVAGGPGTQYF
CDR3 DNA: TGTGCCAGCAGCTCCGTAGCGGGGGGGCCCGGGACCCAGTACTTC

J gene: TRBJ2-3
clone size: -
V gene: TRBV6-2/TRBV6-3
D gene: -
CDR3 length: 16
CDR3 protein: CASSSPKRASTDTQYF
CDR3 DNA: TGTGCCAGCAGCAGCCCTAAGCGGGCTAGCACAGATACGCAGTATTTT

J gene: TRBJ1-1
clone size: -
V gene: TRBV6-6
D gene: -
CDR3 length: 15
CDR3 protein: CASTQITTGNTEAFF
CDR3 DNA: TGTGCCAGCACCCAAATCACCACCGGGAACACTGAAGCTTTCTTT

J gene: TRBJ2-7
clone size: -
V gene: TRBV12-3/TRBV12-4
D gene: -
CDR3 length: 11
CDR3 protein: CASSFTYEQYF
CDR3 DNA: TGTGCCAGCAGTTTTACCTACGAGCAGTACTTC

J gene: TRBJ2-2
clone size: -
V gene: TRBV4-1
D gene: -
CDR3 length: 15
CDR3 protein: CASSALGDRTGELFF
CDR3 DNA: TGCGCCAGCAGCGCCCTCGGGGATCGGACCGGGGAGCTGTTTTTT

J gene: TRBJ2-1
clone size: -
V gene: TRBV11-3
D gene: -
CDR3 length: 14
CDR3 protein: CASSLTGPYNEQFF
CDR3 DNA: TGTGCCAGCAGCCTGACAGGCCCCTACAATGAGCAGTTCTTC

J gene: TRBJ1-5
clone size: -
V gene: TRBV6-5
D gene: -
CDR3 length: 15
CDR3 protein: CASRLQGSSNQPQHF
CDR3 DNA: TGTGCCAGCAGACTACAGGGATCTAGCAATCAGCCCCAGCATTTT

J gene: TRBJ2-1
clone size: once
V gene: TRBV19
D gene: TRBD2
CDR3 length: 15
CDR3 protein: CASTPGGLADNEQFF
CDR3 DNA: TGTGCCAGTACCCCGGGGGGACTAGCGGACAATGAGCAGTTCTTC

J gene: TRBJ2-7
clone size: -
V gene: TRBV6-5
D gene: -
CDR3 length: 13
CDR3 protein: CASSYARAAEQYF
CDR3 DNA: TGTGCCAGCAGTTACGCCAGGGCCGCCGAGCAGTACTTC

J gene: TRBJ2-1
clone size: -
V gene: TRBV2
D gene: TRBD2
CDR3 length: 16
CDR3 protein: CASTRRPSGIYNEQFF
CDR3 DNA: TGTGCCAGCACCAGGAGGCCTAGCGGAATATACAATGAGCAGTTCTTC

J gene: TRBJ1-5
clone size: -
V gene: TRBV19
D gene: TRBD1
CDR3 length: 15
CDR3 protein: CASSPTGVSNQPQHF
CDR3 DNA: TGTGCCAGTAGCCCAACAGGGGTAAGCAATCAGCCCCAGCATTTT

J gene: TRBJ1-3
clone size: -
V gene: TRBV6-6
D gene: -
CDR3 length: 14
CDR3 protein: CASSYDRPGNTIYF
CDR3 DNA: TGTGCCAGCAGTTATGACAGACCCGGAAACACCATATATTTT

J gene: TRBJ2-7
clone size: -
V gene: TRBV30
D gene: TRBD2
CDR3 length: 13
CDR3 protein: CAGVTSGLYEQYF
CDR3 DNA: TGTGCCGGAGTGACTAGCGGGCTCTACGAGCAGTACTTC

J gene: TRBJ2-7
clone size: -
V gene: TRBV28
D gene: TRBD1
CDR3 length: 16
CDR3 protein: CASSLPGTVRLYEQYF
CDR3 DNA: TGTGCCAGCAGTCTTCCCGGGACAGTACGCTTATACGAGCAGTACTTC

J gene: TRBJ2-7
clone size: -
V gene: TRBV30
D gene: TRBD1
CDR3 length: 12
CDR3 protein: CACGQGGYEQYF
CDR3 DNA: TGTGCCTGCGGACAGGGGGGTTACGAGCAGTACTTC

J gene: TRBJ2-2
clone size: -
V gene: TRBV21-1
D gene: -
CDR3 length: 15
CDR3 protein: CASSPNRTATGELFF
CDR3 DNA: TGTGCCAGCAGCCCGAATAGGACAGCCACCGGGGAGCTGTTTTTT

J gene: TRBJ1-5
clone size: -
V gene: TRBV4-1
D gene: TRBD1
CDR3 length: 17
CDR3 protein: CASSQVGGRSLGQPQHF
CDR3 DNA: TGCGCCAGCAGCCAAGTAGGGGGCAGGTCCTTAGGTCAGCCCCAGCATTTT

J gene: TRBJ2-1
clone size: once
V gene: TRBV19
D gene: -
CDR3 length: 15
CDR3 protein: CASRLDSSSYNEQFF
CDR3 DNA: TGTGCCAGTAGGTTGGACTCAAGCTCCTACAATGAGCAGTTCTTC

J gene: TRBJ2-6
clone size: -
V gene: TRBV29-1
D gene: -
CDR3 length: 16
CDR3 protein: CSVEDFVGAGANVLTF
CDR3 DNA: TGCAGCGTTGAAGATTTTGTAGGGGCTGGGGCCAACGTCCTGACTTTC

J gene: TRBJ2-3
clone size: -
V gene: TRBV6-6
D gene: -
CDR3 length: 11
CDR3 protein: CASSTGDTQYF
CDR3 DNA: TGTGCCAGCAGTACGGGGGATACGCAGTATTTT

J gene: TRBJ1-6
clone size: -
V gene: TRBV5-6
D gene: -
CDR3 length: 15
CDR3 protein: CASSPGTGGNSPLHF
CDR3 DNA: TGTGCCAGCAGCCCCGGGACTGGAGGCAATTCACCCCTCCACTTT

J gene: TRBJ1-5
clone size: many
V gene: TRBV27
D gene: TRBD1
CDR3 length: 13
CDR3 protein: CASSLAGGQPQHF
CDR3 DNA: TGTGCCAGCAGTTTAGCAGGGGGTCAGCCCCAGCATTTT

J gene: TRBJ1-2
clone size: -
V gene: TRBV6-5
D gene: TRBD1
CDR3 length: 15
CDR3 protein: CASSQNRGANYGYTF
CDR3 DNA: TGTGCCAGCAGTCAGAACAGGGGAGCTAACTATGGCTACACCTTC

J gene: TRBJ2-1
clone size: -
V gene: TRBV27
D gene: TRBD1
CDR3 length: 15
CDR3 protein: CASSTAGQGPNEQFF
CDR3 DNA: TGTGCCAGTTCTACCGCGGGACAGGGTCCCAATGAGCAGTTCTTC

J gene: TRBJ2-1
clone size: -
V gene: TRBV30
D gene: -
CDR3 length: 11
CDR3 protein: CAWRRYNEQFF
CDR3 DNA: TGTGCCTGGAGGCGGTACAATGAGCAGTTCTTC

J gene: TRBJ1-2
clone size: -
V gene: TRBV19
D gene: -
CDR3 length: 15
CDR3 protein: CASNPWGGWGYGYTF
CDR3 DNA: TGTGCCAGTAACCCCTGGGGGGGATGGGGCTATGGCTACACCTTC

J gene: TRBJ1-2
clone size: -
V gene: TRBV27
D gene: -
CDR3 length: 13
CDR3 protein: CASSFGTNYGYTF
CDR3 DNA: TGTGCCAGCAGTTTTGGCACCAACTATGGCTACACCTTC

J gene: TRBJ2-5
clone size: -
V gene: TRBV5-8
D gene: TRBD2
CDR3 length: 15
CDR3 protein: CASSLEGLAKETQYF
CDR3 DNA: TGTGCCAGCAGCTTGGAGGGACTAGCAAAAGAGACCCAGTACTTC

J gene: TRBJ1-2
clone size: once
V gene: TRBV6-6
D gene: -
CDR3 length: 13
CDR3 protein: CAVATLSSYGYTF
CDR3 DNA: TGTGCCGTCGCTACCTTGAGTTCTTATGGCTACACCTTC

J gene: TRBJ1-3
clone size: -
V gene: TRBV6-5
D gene: TRBD1
CDR3 length: 16
CDR3 protein: CASSSRDRGNRNTIYF
CDR3 DNA: TGTGCCAGCAGTTCCAGGGACAGGGGGAATCGAAACACCATATATTTT

J gene: TRBJ1-1
clone size: -
V gene: TRBV29-1
D gene: TRBD1
CDR3 length: 13
CDR3 protein: CSVLDRGTTEAFF
CDR3 DNA: TGCAGCGTCTTGGACAGGGGTACTACTGAAGCTTTCTTT

J gene: TRBJ2-5
clone size: -
V gene: TRBV11-3
D gene: TRBD1
CDR3 length: 14
CDR3 protein: CASSFRGKGETQYF
CDR3 DNA: TGTGCCAGCAGCTTCAGGGGGAAAGGGGAGACCCAGTACTTC

J gene: TRBJ2-3
clone size: -
V gene: TRBV4-2
D gene: -
CDR3 length: 16
CDR3 protein: CASSQESSPRTDTQYF
CDR3 DNA: TGTGCCAGCAGCCAAGAGTCTAGTCCCCGCACAGATACGCAGTATTTT

J gene: TRBJ1-3
clone size: -
V gene: TRBV7-9
D gene: -
CDR3 length: 13
CDR3 protein: CASSPRRGNTIYF
CDR3 DNA: TGTGCCAGCAGCCCGAGGAGGGGAAACACCATATATTTT